This T cell receptor (beta chain) was sequenced during a study of OX40 agonist ivuxolimab in advanced cancers. Germline V gives CDR1 KGHSH, CDR2 LQKENI. With 1 base removed from V and 7 bases from J, the gap between germline ends came to 2 bases. This CDR3 has 11 amino acids. Produced via immunoSEQ multiplex PCR; TCRdb's table is partial and in-frame only. The sample yields around 77,000 clones, about 85% seen once. Study observations and caveats: The study observed clonal expansion of CD4+ and CD8+ blood T cells by week 6 at 0.1 to 3.0 mg/kg. Some nonresponders also had low normalized T-cell clonal expansion.

In the case of this clone: Its antigen is currently unknown.

The sample was CD4+ or CD8+ T cells sorted from blood, taken in a trial of the OX40 agonist ivuxolimab. V is TRBV18 and J is TRBJ2-1; D is uncertain. The receptor was derived from an adult with an advanced solid tumor such as melanoma, head and neck, liver or kidney cancer. CDR3 DNA sequence: TGTGCCAGCTCACCACTTAATGAGCAGTTCTTC. This translates into CASSPLNEQFF.